This TCR beta chain is from a study of T-cell reconstitution after alpha-beta-depleted transplantation in children. Germline lookup yields CDR1 DFQATT and CDR2 SNEGSKA (reference sequence). This CDR3 has 14 amino acids. The V and J ends lost 1 base and 4 bases respectively, with 14 bases between them. This clonotype appeared many times. The antigen is unknown. Using unique molecular identifiers, the investigators prepared the TCRbeta library. TCRdb used MiXCR to reprocess the PCR reads, holding one entry per CDR3 protein. The sample has about 300,000 distinct CDR3 sequences, about 9.5% seen once. Study-level points and caveats: T-cell numbers and diversity, one year after transplant, stemmed largely from T cells that were newly produced. As was reported, about two months after transplant, alpha-beta T cells came from several hundred expanded graft clones. Some patients owed their high day-60 TCRbeta diversity to surviving recipient T cells and thymic progenitors.

This receptor was taken from a boy under two years old with acute myeloid leukemia, due to receive a stem cell transplant. The sequences come from PBMCs, collected before TCRalphabeta/CD19-depleted stem cell transplant. The chain recombines TRBV20-1 with TRBJ2-7; D not resolved. CDR3 loop: CSARVDALGYEQYF. CDR3 nucleotide sequence: TGCAGTGCTAGAGTTGACGCCCTAGGGTACGAGCAGTACTTC.